Given below is one TCR beta chain in context. The antigen it binds to is not known. There are no base qualities to consult, and no much larger clone falls within one base. The immunoSEQ hsTCRB v3.0 assay was used at survey level resolution to sequence the TRB variable region. The target sequencing depth for TRB was roughly 40,000-50,000 T-cell genomes per sample. TRB libraries were pooled and sequenced on an Illumina MiSeq using a v3 150-cycle kit. For the original study's pipeline: Analysis of repertoires was carried out in R inside a reproducible Nextflow workflow spanning QC, data transformation and analysis. LymphoSeq2, an R package for exploring AIRR-Seq data, was used to implement custom analyses. A handful of samples that produced fewer than 5000 total TRB sequences were removed, so some 180 HIV repertoires were analyzed. Of the roughly 180 retained HIV repertoires, over 55 were collected before and roughly 130 after ART initiation. Repertoires were downsampled to 5000 TRB nucleotide sequences, with summary statistics averaged over 100 downsampling iterations. Only TRB sequences with CDR3 regions of at least seven amino acids were retained for analysis. Diversity was assessed using a clonality score derived from Shannon entropy and using the Gini coefficient. In the repertoire networks, any two of the top 5000 CDR3 amino acid sequences were linked whenever the two sequences differed by an edit distance of one. GLIPH2 predicted antigen specificity groups and MHC restriction for TRB CDR3 amino acid sequences. Known CMV, EBV, HIV or tissue antigen associations were flagged by matching CDR3 amino acid sequences against VDJdb and McPAS-TCR. Pre-ART, post-ART and control groups were compared with Wilcoxon signed-rank tests and Holm-Bonferroni correction. TCRdb carries this immuneACCESS record with in-frame sequences only. Its versions omit some clonotypes, under half of them owing to an unresolved V gene in the studies checked, with the rest unexplained. That table furnishes V, J and clone size, whereas the DNA furnished D and trimming. The sample table contains about 21,000 clones; only one count was recorded for approximately 80% of them. Of the sample, 4.6% is held by the ten largest clones.

Participants were included only if at least one PBMC sample before ART initiation and at least two post-ART samples were available. Every participant with HIV received treatment in the United States of America. Before DNA extraction, cryopreserved samples containing about 0.9-11 million PBMC were thawed and washed. At the time of the earliest PBMC sample, participants with HIV were aged between about 23 and 55 years. Per participant, PBMC samples came from 1-4 timepoints prior to ART initiation and 2-8 timepoints following ART initiation, for a median of 7 samples. For every participant, serial HIV viral load, CD4+ T-cell count, ART history and demographic data were obtained. A Qiagen kit on a QIAcube was used to extract genomic DNA from unsorted PBMC, with samples processed in batches of 12. Trimming leaves V shorter by 7 bases and J shorter by 1 base, with the junction holding 5 bases beyond the gene matches. CDR3 length: 15 amino acids, cysteine to phenylalanine. Solely the CDR3 DNA is kept, with 45 bases framed from the first base. Sequences SGHNT (CDR1) and YYREEE (CDR2) are obtained from the germline V gene (reference sequence).

The data are from a study of long-term antiretroviral therapy in people with HIV (dated by TCRdb to the early 2020s). General notes on the study: The earliest samples were collected roughly a decade before the 2015 WHO recommendation for immediate ART, at a time when ART was usually postponed until CD4 counts fell. This retrospective serial study examined whether starting ART and sustained HIV suppression were associated with changes in the composition and diversity of the TRB repertoire in peripheral blood. From over 25 adults with confirmed HIV infection, the cohort provided some 200 cryopreserved PBMC samples, gathered serially across a mean of about six years (range 1-12). Of the roughly 30 participants with HIV, about a dozen were female. No cross-contamination during QIAcube processing turned up in test extractions that ran a monoclonal T-cell line alongside 30 to 40 polyclonal samples.

The full study reports these points: HIV repertoires had narrower CDR3 length ranges than controls, and the network structure suggested an antigen-experienced repertoire that shifted only slightly toward naive after ART. Inferences about post-ART repertoire changes were limited because no data were available on ART adherence, viral resistance or therapy changes. The repertoire was dominated across all time points by expanded TRB clones identified before ART initiation, although this dominance was seen to fluctuate and to decrease in many PLHIV after ART. Because pre-ART samples had limited cell numbers, unsorted PBMC were profiled rather than sorted CD4+ and CD8+ T cells. Samples dated from about 2003 to 2018, and the ART regimens used may be less effective than current ones. A significant increase in TRB diversity was found to be associated with ART initiation, although TRB diversity was observed to remain significantly below that of transplant donor controls even after long-term ART. Limited PBMC availability meant only the TCR beta chain was sequenced, without alpha chain pairing.

The starting material was unsorted PBMCs, obtained 0.5 years after starting antiretroviral therapy. The chain is assembled from TRBV5-4 and TRBJ2-2, with 9 junctional bases fitting TRBD2. This TCR derives from a man aged 18 to 30 with HIV. The DNA sequence is TGTGCCAGCTATAGCGGGAGAGTGAACACCGGGGAGCTGTTTTTT. This codes for CASYSGRVNTGELFF.